One and the same sample provided the 5 T cell receptor beta chains below, sequenced in a study of T cell responses to AZD1222 COVID-19 vaccine. Produced via immunoSEQ multiplex PCR; TCRdb's table is partial and in-frame only. Of 200,000 or so clones listed, 85% to 95% are singletons. Material: peripheral blood, obtained on day 0 of MenACWY control vaccination. The origin of the receptors is an adult in good health.

The genes are TRBV7-9 and TRBJ2-1, with unresolved D. Germline assignment: CDR1 SEHNR and CDR2 FQNEAQ (reference sequence). V was clipped by 5 bases and J by 6 bases, with 5 bases between them. The CDR3 runs to 11 residues. The CDR3: CASSRANEQFF. The CDR3 DNA reads as TGTGCCAGCAGCCGAGCCAATGAGCAGTTCTTC.

The chain recombines TRBV11-2 with TRBJ1-4; D is unresolved. With 1 base removed from V and 7 bases from J, the gap between germline ends came to 4 bases. The CDR3 is 12 amino acids. The germline gives CDR1 SGHAT, CDR2 FQNNGV. CDR3 nucleotides: TGTGCCAGCAGCTTAGTCGGTGAAAAACTGTTTTTT. Translating gives CASSLVGEKLFF. Supplemented by reference TRBV11-2 and TRBJ1-4, the full variable domain reads EAGVAQSPRYKIIEKRQSVAFWCNPISGHATLYWYQQILGQGPKLLIQFQNNGVVDDSQLPKDRFSAERLKGVDSTLKIQPAKLEDSAVYLCASSLVGEKLFFGSGTQLSVL.

A few counts support this clone. The chain joins TRBV12-5 to TRBJ1-1; D perhaps matches TRBD1 (6 bases). The V and J ends lost 4 bases and 0 bases respectively, with 12 bases between them. This CDR3 is built from 15 residues. Germline V lookup: CDR1 LGHNT, CDR2 FRNRAP. This chain's CDR3 is CASGSGGAMNTEAFF. As DNA, the CDR3 is TGTGCTAGTGGTTCTGGGGGGGCCATGAACACTGAAGCTTTCTTT.

The rearrangement joins TRBV11-3 to TRBJ1-1; D is undetermined. Germline-derived CDR1 and CDR2 are SGHNT and YENEEA. This CDR3 is built from 8 residues. V dropped 5 bases and J dropped 12 bases, with 4 bases sitting between them. CDR3 amino acids: CASSRTFF. In DNA, the CDR3 is TGTGCCAGCAGCCGCACTTTCTTT.

The V gene is TRBV18, the J gene TRBJ1-3; TRBD1 matches 9 bases. The CDR3 has 16 amino acids. After removal of 3 bases from V and 4 bases from J, the junction contained 7 bases not matched to a gene. The germline V gene has CDR1 KGHSH and CDR2 LQKENI. The CDR3 coding sequence is TGTGCCAGCTCACCGGGACAGGGATCGGTCGGAAACACCATATATTTT. Translated, it gives CASSPGQGSVGNTIYF.